These 27 T cell receptor beta chains originate from one sample sequenced in a study of T cell repertoires in cytomegalovirus infection. These receptors have no known antigen. TCRdb re-analysed the reads in MiXCR, keeping a single row per CDR3 protein. The sample has roughly 570,000 distinct CDR3 sequences, over 35% seen once. Specimen: cultured PBMCs, collected from culture after CMV antigen stimulation. The receptors originated from a human donor in good health (CMV status not recorded). Some clones in this sample may be carry-over from other donors' samples.

The V and J genes are TRBV12-3 or TRBV12-4 and TRBJ1-1; 7 bases align to TRBD1. This CDR3 is 15 amino acids long. Trimming removed 5 bases from V and 0 bases from J; junction bases left unmatched: 6. CDR3 protein: CASSPRQGLNTEAFF. CDR3 nucleotide sequence: TGTGCCAGCAGTCCTCGACAGGGCCTGAACACTGAAGCTTTCTTT.

The genes are TRBV19 and TRBJ2-7; D remains ambiguous. The CDR3 extends over 15 amino acids. The germline gives CDR1 LNHDA, CDR2 SQIVND (reference sequence). Trimming cost V 3 bases and J 6 bases, with 18 bases left between them. As DNA, the CDR3 is TGTGCCAGTAGTATCGGGTCGTTGGGCCTGGGCGAGCAGTACTTC. It specifies CASSIGSLGLGEQYF.

The gene calls are TRBV4-3 and TRBJ2-1; 12 bases align to TRBD2. The CDR3 extends over 16 amino acids. Germline lookup yields CDR1 LGHNA and CDR2 YSLEER. Losses at the gene ends were 3 bases for V and 3 bases for J; bases not matched to a gene: 3. The CDR3, as DNA: TGCGCCAGCAGCCAGCGACTAGCGGGAGACTACAATGAGCAGTTCTTC. This codes for CASSQRLAGDYNEQFF.

The CDR3 DNA is TGTGCCACAGGGGCGGGGACAGGGCCCAATGAGCAGTTCTTC. Protein sequence: CATGAGTGPNEQFF. This rearrangement joins TRBV6-5 to TRBJ2-1; 9 bases agree with TRBD1. After removal of 10 bases from V and 6 bases from J, the junction contained 10 bases not matched to a gene. Germline V gene lookup returns CDR1 MNHEY and CDR2 SVGAGI. This CDR3 is 14 amino acids long.

The chain is built from TRBV6-1 and TRBJ2-5; weak D call: TRBD2 (6 bases). There are 17 residues in the CDR3. Trimming removed 3 bases from V and 3 bases from J, with 20 bases in between. Germline lookup yields CDR1 MNHNS and CDR2 SASEGT. The CDR3 coding sequence is TGTGCCAGCAGTGATCAGACTTTATCGGGAGTGGAAGAGACCCAGTACTTC. Translation: CASSDQTLSGVEETQYF.

This clonotype has ten or more counts. The chain is built from TRBV7-2 and TRBJ2-7; 9 bases line up with TRBD2. V lost 5 bases to trimming and J lost 2 bases; unmatched junction nucleotides: 4. This CDR3 has 14 residues. Germline lookup yields CDR1 SGHTA and CDR2 FQGNSA. DNA for the CDR3: TGTGCCAGCAGCATTAGCGGGGGCGCCTACGAGCAGTACTTC. Translated, it gives CASSISGGAYEQYF.

J is TRBJ2-7 and V is TRBV20-1; D gene uncertain. Trimming removed 6 bases at V and 2 bases at J, with 17 bases between. CDR3 length: 14 residues. Germline V gives CDR1 DFQATT, CDR2 SNEGSKA (reference sequence). In DNA form, the CDR3 reads TGCAGTGCAACTACAGAGTTCGGCGCCTACGAGCAGTACTTC. Residues: CSATTEFGAYEQYF.

In nucleotides, the CDR3 is TGCAGTGCTCCCATTGGGGGGGCTGGAAACACCATATATTTT. It translates to CSAPIGGAGNTIYF. The genes are TRBV20-1 and TRBJ1-3; D might be TRBD1 (5 bases). Looked up from germline, CDR1 is DFQATT and CDR2 is SNEGSKA (reference sequence). Deletions cut 5 bases from V and 2 bases from J, with 13 bases between. This CDR3 has 14 residues.

This chain uses TRBV12-3 or TRBV12-4 with TRBJ1-2, with no clear D. V lost 6 bases to trimming and J lost 8 bases, with 19 bases between them. This CDR3 is 14 amino acids long. The CDR3 bases are TGTGCCAGCAGCACACTTCATTCCTCGGGGGGCTACACCTTC. Residues: CASSTLHSSGGYTF.

This sequence joins TRBV20-1 and TRBJ2-3; the match to TRBD2 covers 8 bases. V lost 0 bases and J lost 0; bases outside the gene matches: 2. Germline lookup yields CDR1 DFQATT and CDR2 SNEGSKA (reference sequence). The CDR3 loop spans 15 amino acids. The CDR3 DNA reads as TGCAGTGCTAGAGAACTAGCGGCGAGCACAGATACGCAGTATTTT. This sequence encodes CSARELAASTDTQYF.

The CDR3 here is CASSSPEQAGAFF. The CDR3 nucleotides are TGTGCCAGCAGTTCCCCGGAACAGGCGGGAGCTTTCTTT. The chain couples TRBV12-3 or TRBV12-4 to TRBJ1-1, with D perhaps TRBD1 (5 bases). The CDR3 contains 13 residues. V was clipped by 4 bases and J by 10 bases, with 16 bases between them.

This clonotype appeared many times. The rearrangement links TRBV6-2 or TRBV6-3 to TRBJ2-7, with 12 nucleotides matching TRBD2. CDR1 and CDR2 from the germline V gene are MNHEY and SVGEGT. The V and J ends lost 6 bases and 7 bases, in that order; junction bases with no gene match: 4. The length of the CDR3 is 13 residues. CDR3 residues: CASRRTSGKEQYF. The CDR3 DNA follows: TGTGCCAGCAGAAGGACTAGCGGGAAGGAGCAGTACTTC.

V usage is TRBV2 and J usage is TRBJ2-3; D is undetermined. The CDR3 has 12 amino acids. Germline assignment: CDR1 SNHLY and CDR2 FYNNEI. V lost 2 bases to trimming and J lost 6 bases, with 6 bases between them. The CDR3 loop reads CASSEQWDTQYF. The DNA for the CDR3 is TGTGCCAGCAGTGAACAGTGGGATACGCAGTATTTT.

This chain joins TRBV2 and TRBJ1-5; D unclear. CDR3 length equals 12 residues. V lost 6 bases and J 5 bases, leaving 8 bases between the germline ends. From germline, CDR1 is SNHLY and CDR2 FYNNEI. In DNA, the CDR3 is TGTGCCAGCAGCCGTTTCGATCAGCCCCAGCATTTT. This codes for CASSRFDQPQHF.

There are a few counts of this clonotype. V gene TRBV2 combines with J gene TRBJ2-1; TRBD1 matches at 9 bases. This CDR3 spans 13 amino acids. V gave up 10 bases and J gave up 3 bases; unmatched junction bases: 4. Germline CDR1 SNHLY, CDR2 FYNNEI. This chain's CDR3 is CAIRTGVYNEQFF. CDR3 sequence (DNA): TGTGCCATTCGGACAGGGGTCTACAATGAGCAGTTCTTC.

This clonotype has only a few counts. The chain recombines TRBV12-3 or TRBV12-4 with TRBJ1-1; TRBD1 matches at 9 bases. Trimming cost V 6 bases and J 4 bases; bases outside gene matches: 12. The CDR3 contains 16 residues. CDR3: CASSVDPGQGITEAFF. Written as DNA, the CDR3 is TGTGCCAGCAGCGTCGATCCGGGACAGGGTATCACTGAAGCTTTCTTT.

This clonotype was observed many times. V and J are TRBV7-2 and TRBJ1-5; unclear D gene. CDR3 length: 14 amino acids. Germline V lookup: CDR1 SGHTA, CDR2 FQGNSA. V was clipped by 5 bases and J by 5 bases, with 13 bases between them. CDR3 sequence: CASSRLIGDQPQHF. DNA of the CDR3: TGTGCCAGCAGCCGCCTAATCGGGGATCAGCCCCAGCATTTT.

The V call is TRBV7-6, the J call TRBJ1-6, with a weak D call TRBD1 (5 bases). CDR1 and CDR2 (germline): SGHVS, FNYEAQ. The CDR3 is 13 amino acids. V was pared by 6 bases and J by 6 bases, with 9 bases between. The CDR3 loop is CASSQGANSPLHF. As DNA, the CDR3 is TGTGCCAGCAGTCAGGGTGCTAATTCACCCCTCCACTTT.

This chain links TRBV12-3 or TRBV12-4 with TRBJ2-5, with D possibly TRBD2 on 6 matching bases. V gave up 3 bases and J gave up 5 bases, with 10 bases separating them. CDR3 size: 13 residues. CDR3 in DNA: TGTGCCAGCAGTTTGACTAGTTGGGAGACCCAGTACTTC. Translation gives CASSLTSWETQYF.

The rearrangement links TRBV12-3 or TRBV12-4 to TRBJ1-5; D gene uncertain. V lost 7 bases and J 1 base, leaving 8 bases between the germline ends. This CDR3 is 13 amino acids long. The CDR3 sequence is CASTTRSNQPQHF. In DNA, the CDR3 is TGTGCCAGCACGACAAGGAGCAATCAGCCCCAGCATTTT.

CDR3 nucleotides: TGCAGTGCTAGACCGACAGGGGTGAATAGGGGTGAAAAACTGTTTTTT. It translates to CSARPTGVNRGEKLFF. This sequence joins TRBV20-1 and TRBJ1-4; 8 bases line up with TRBD1. Germline V CDR1 and CDR2: DFQATT, SNEGSKA (reference sequence). With V trimmed by 2 bases and J by 7 bases, 12 bases remained unmatched. This CDR3 is built from 16 residues.

There are many counts of this clonotype. The rearrangement links TRBV7-2 to TRBJ2-3; 9 bases match TRBD2. V shed 3 bases, J shed 6 bases, and the junction held 4 bases outside the gene matches. Per the germline V gene, CDR1 is SGHTA and CDR2 is FQGNSA. This CDR3 region has 14 residues. The DNA of the CDR3 is TGTGCCAGCAGCTTGACCGGACTAGCGGATACGCAGTATTTT. Residues: CASSLTGLADTQYF.

This clonotype has just a few counts. J is TRBJ1-2 and V is TRBV4-1; no clear D. The CDR3 covers 15 residues. Looked up from germline, CDR1 is MGHRA and CDR2 is YSYEKL. Trimming cost V 8 bases and J 8 bases, with 24 bases left between them. CDR3 amino acids: CASSEPTRAIRGYTF. The CDR3 nucleotides are TGCGCCAGCTCTGAGCCGACGAGGGCCATCCGGGGCTACACCTTC.

This sequence joins TRBV6-2 or TRBV6-3 and TRBJ1-3, with D unclear. V was cut by 5 bases and J by 0 bases, with 11 bases left in between. This CDR3 is 15 amino acids long. Germline lookup yields CDR1 MNHEY and CDR2 SVGEGT. CDR3 sequence: CASSRPPISGNTIYF. The CDR3 DNA reads TGTGCCAGCAGTCGTCCACCGATCTCTGGAAACACCATATATTTT.

V gene TRBV27 combines with J gene TRBJ1-1; D uncertain. The CDR3 totals 15 residues. With 2 bases removed from V and 2 bases from J, the gap between germline ends came to 12 bases. Germline CDR1 reads MNHEY; CDR2 reads SMNVEV (reference sequence). Written as DNA, the CDR3 is TGTGCCAGCAGTTTAAGGGAGAGAGCTAACACTGAAGCTTTCTTT. Translation gives CASSLRERANTEAFF.

The rearrangement joins TRBV10-3 to TRBJ1-2; no clear D gene. Germline CDR1 reads ENHRY; CDR2 reads SYGVKD. V gave up 2 bases and J gave up 7 bases, with 11 bases separating them. The CDR3 runs 13 residues. CDR3 protein: CAISEGSSFGYTF. In DNA, the CDR3 is TGTGCCATCAGTGAGGGCAGTTCCTTTGGCTACACCTTC.

The V gene is TRBV4-3, the J gene TRBJ2-7, with D tentatively TRBD1 (6 bases). The CDR3 has 18 amino acids. Germline assignment: CDR1 LGHNA and CDR2 YSLEER. V was clipped by 0 bases and J by 4 bases, with 22 bases between them. The CDR3 reads CASSQEARGDRPSYEQYF. The CDR3 DNA reads TGCGCCAGCAGCCAAGAGGCCAGGGGCGATCGGCCCTCTTACGAGCAGTACTTC.